This T cell receptor beta chain was captured in a study of T cell repertoires in cytomegalovirus infection. Study-level results: Ex vivo responses were dominated by HLA-C-restricted CMV-specific TCR beta clonotypes.

A single record per CDR3 protein comes from TCRdb applying MiXCR to the reads. The table lists about 52,000 distinct CDR3 sequences, over 15% of them singletons. This clonotype has a single count. The target antigen is unknown. CDR1 MGHRA and CDR2 YSYEKL come from the germline V gene. The CDR3 loop spans 16 amino acids. V lost 3 bases, J lost 5 bases, and 18 bases lay in between. V is TRBV4-1 and J is TRBJ2-3, with D tentatively TRBD1 or TRBD2 (6 bases each). The receptor's source is a human donor in good health (CMV status not recorded). Some clones in this sample may be carry-over from other donors' samples. Sequencing was performed on CD8+ T cells from cultured PBMCs, taken from culture after CMV antigen stimulation. CDR3: CASSQPVTGAGDTQYF. CDR3 coding DNA: TGCGCCAGCAGCCAGCCCGTTACGGGGGCCGGAGATACGCAGTATTTT.